This T cell receptor (beta chain) is from a study of T cell responses to AZD1222 COVID-19 vaccine. This CDR3 contains 14 residues. Trimming pared 3 bases from V and 4 bases from J, leaving 12 bases between. In germline, CDR1 is MDHEN, CDR2 SYDVKM. Study-level points and caveats: Epitopes outside B.1.351 and B.1.1.7 mutated regions reportedly drew nearly half of spike TCRs. Donors were largely white British and mainly female; clonal diversity was possibly underestimated. Repertoire sampling happened only post peak T cell response. Among those given AZD1222, only 5 to 7 were seropositive at baseline.

Assay: immunoSEQ multiplex PCR; the TCRdb copy retains only in-frame clones and omits some. Among roughly 77,000 clones listed, under 95% were seen once. Worth noting for this clone: What it recognizes is unknown.

This TCR derives from an adult who received the AZD1222 COVID-19 vaccine. The chain employs TRBV28 and TRBJ1-2; D gene unclear. The sample consisted of peripheral blood, taken 28 days after the second AZD1222 dose. The CDR3 protein is CASSFMAVPYGYTF. The CDR3 region has the DNA TGTGCCAGCAGTTTTATGGCTGTCCCCTATGGCTACACCTTC.